These T cell receptor beta chains were read from a single sample in a study of blood T cell repertoires in COVID-19. The protocol was immunoSEQ multiplex PCR, while the TCRdb copy is restricted to in-frame clones and leaves out a portion. The sample includes 35,000 to 45,000 clones, roughly 92% of them seen just once. The sample was peripheral blood. The receptors originated from a man in his fifties or sixties with active COVID-19. Both conserved end residues are part of each CDR3. A D gene is named only where the DNA matches it firmly. Where a row states a size, it is once, few, many or the class of an expanded clone; other rows omit it.

j_call d_call v_call clone_size cdr3_nt cdr3_aa
TRBJ2-3 TRBD2 TRBV5-1 - TGCGCCAGCAGCTTGTTTAGCGGGTCCACAGATACGCAGTATTTT CASSLFSGSTDTQYF
TRBJ1-5 - TRBV19 - TGTGCCAGTAGCAACACGGTAGGGGATCTTCAGCCCCAGCATTTT CASSNTVGDLQPQHF
TRBJ1-3 - TRBV10-3 - TGTGCCATCAGTGAGTCCAGCTCTGGAAACACCATATATTTT CAISESSSGNTIYF
TRBJ1-2 - TRBV6-1 - TGTGCCAGCAGTGAAGCGCTAAAGGGGGCTAACTATGGCTACACCTTC CASSEALKGANYGYTF
TRBJ1-2 - TRBV6-5 - TGTGCCAGCACCGTCAGGGGCGTTCTCAACTATGGCTACACCTTC CASTVRGVLNYGYTF
TRBJ2-3 - TRBV3-1/TRBV3-2 - TGTGCCAGCAGCCAGGGATTGGGGGGTGGGGATACGCAGTATTTT CASSQGLGGGDTQYF
TRBJ2-2 TRBD2 TRBV18 - TGTGCCAGCTCAACCGGGACTAGCGTTTCCGGGGAGCTGTTTTTT CASSTGTSVSGELFF
TRBJ1-6 - TRBV5-1 few TGCGCCAGCAGTTGGGGAGATTCACCCCTCCACTTT CASSWGDSPLHF
TRBJ1-5 TRBD1 TRBV28 - TGTGCCAGCAGCCGCCGGGACAGGAGATATAGCAATCAGCCCCAGCATTTT CASSRRDRRYSNQPQHF
TRBJ2-3 TRBD1 TRBV28 - TGTGCCAGCAGTCTTCTACAGGGGGCGTTAGATACGCAGTATTTT CASSLLQGALDTQYF
TRBJ2-4 TRBD1 TRBV11-2 - TGTGCCAGCAGCTTAGTTGGGACAGCAAACATTCAGTACTTC CASSLVGTANIQYF
TRBJ1-5 TRBD1 TRBV19 - TGTGCCAGTAGTATAACCCAGGGGGTAAGCCAGCCCCAGCATTTT CASSITQGVSQPQHF
TRBJ2-1 TRBD2 TRBV7-9 - TGTGCCAGCAGCACGGGACTAGCGGGGCCCAATGAGCAGTTCTTC CASSTGLAGPNEQFF
TRBJ1-1 TRBD1 TRBV11-2 - TGTGCCAGCAGCTTGGCGCCCCGACAGGGAGCCTACACTGAAGCTTTCTTT CASSLAPRQGAYTEAFF
TRBJ1-5 - TRBV2 few TGTGCCAGCAGGGGGGCACGGGGCAATCAGCCCCAGCATTTT CASRGARGNQPQHF
TRBJ2-3 TRBD2 TRBV5-1 - TGCGCCAGCAGGTTGGGACTAGCGGGTCATACGCAGTATTTT CASRLGLAGHTQYF
TRBJ2-3 TRBD2 TRBV10-3 - TGTGCCATCAGTGAGGGGAGCGGGAGCGGCACAGATACGCAGTATTTT CAISEGSGSGTDTQYF
TRBJ2-3 TRBD2 TRBV5-1 - TGCGCCAGCAGCCGAGGGACTAGCGAACCCTCTGATACGCAGTATTTT CASSRGTSEPSDTQYF
TRBJ2-2 - TRBV7-3 once TGTGCCAGCAGCCCCGGCCGCGGCGGGACCGGGGAGCTGTTTTTT CASSPGRGGTGELFF
TRBJ1-4 - TRBV7-2 once TGTGCCAGCAGCCCCCGCCCCGCGGCAACTAATGAAAAACTGTTTTTT CASSPRPAATNEKLFF